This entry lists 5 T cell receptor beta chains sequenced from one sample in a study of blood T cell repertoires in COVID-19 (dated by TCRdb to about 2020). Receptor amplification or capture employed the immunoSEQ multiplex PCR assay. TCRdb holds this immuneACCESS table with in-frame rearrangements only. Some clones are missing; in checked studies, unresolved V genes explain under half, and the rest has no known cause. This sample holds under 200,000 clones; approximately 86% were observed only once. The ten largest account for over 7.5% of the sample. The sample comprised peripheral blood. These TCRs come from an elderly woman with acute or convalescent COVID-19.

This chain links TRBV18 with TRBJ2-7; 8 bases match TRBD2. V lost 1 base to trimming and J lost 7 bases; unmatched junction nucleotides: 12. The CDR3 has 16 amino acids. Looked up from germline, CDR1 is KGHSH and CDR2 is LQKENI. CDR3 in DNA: TGTGCCAGCTCACCACAAGTCCTAGCGGGTGCCGGGGAGCAGTACTTC. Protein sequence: CASSPQVLAGAGEQYF. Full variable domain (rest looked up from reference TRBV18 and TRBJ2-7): NAGVMQNPRHLVRRRGQEARLRCSPMKGHSHVYWYRQLPEEGLKFMVYLQKENIIDESGMPKERFSAEFPKEGPSILRIQQVVRGDSAAYFCASSPQVLAGAGEQYFGPGTRLTVT.

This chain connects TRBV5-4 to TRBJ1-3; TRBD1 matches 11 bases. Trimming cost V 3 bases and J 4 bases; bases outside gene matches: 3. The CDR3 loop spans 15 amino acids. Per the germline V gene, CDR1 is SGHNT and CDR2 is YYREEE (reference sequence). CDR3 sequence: CASSSDRGRGNTIYF. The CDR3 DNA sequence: TGTGCCAGCAGCTCGGACAGGGGGCGAGGAAACACCATATATTTT.

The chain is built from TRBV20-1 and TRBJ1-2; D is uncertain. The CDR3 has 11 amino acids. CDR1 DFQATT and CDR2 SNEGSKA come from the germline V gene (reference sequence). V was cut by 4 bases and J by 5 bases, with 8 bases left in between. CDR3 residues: CSAKKLYGYTF. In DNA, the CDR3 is TGCAGTGCTAAAAAACTGTATGGCTACACCTTC.

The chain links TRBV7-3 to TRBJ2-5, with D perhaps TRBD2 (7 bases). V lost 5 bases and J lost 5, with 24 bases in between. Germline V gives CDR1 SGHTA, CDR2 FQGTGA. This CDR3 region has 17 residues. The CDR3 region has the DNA TGTGCCAGCAGCCCGGGGGGCCGGGGCGCGATGTTGGAGACCCAGTACTTC. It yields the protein CASSPGGRGAMLETQYF.

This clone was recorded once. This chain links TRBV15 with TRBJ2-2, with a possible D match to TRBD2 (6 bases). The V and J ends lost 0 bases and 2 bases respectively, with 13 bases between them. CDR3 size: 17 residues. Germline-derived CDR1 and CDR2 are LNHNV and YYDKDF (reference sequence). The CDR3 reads CATSRDLGGANTGELFF. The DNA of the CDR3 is TGTGCCACCAGCAGAGATCTCGGGGGTGCTAACACCGGGGAGCTGTTTTTT.